This T cell receptor (beta chain) was identified during a study of cytomegalovirus exposure and HLA in healthy donors. In the study overall: Samples from HLA-typed donors yielded about 85 million unique TCRs in an early data release.

As concerns this clone: What it binds is not known.

Study-level findings and limits: It was shown in a later analysis that HLA-associated TCR beta chains were more clonally expanded than other, equally common chains. HLA alleles showed associations with around 15,000 TCR beta sequences in a later analysis, at a 0.05 false discovery rate. Available immune exposure information covered CMV serostatus only.

PCR involved 60 Vbeta and 13 Jbeta primers. Only in-frame clones appear in the TCRdb table, and some are missing; sequencing was by immunoSEQ multiplex PCR. The sample has about 120,000 clones, 75% to 85% seen once. The receptor comes from a man in his late teens or twenties in good health and CMV-seronegative. The specimen was PBMCs.

The CDR3 DNA reads TGTGCCAGCAGTTCCTGGGCCCTCGATGGCTACACCTTC. Its translation: CASSSWALDGYTF. The V gene is TRBV6-5, the J gene TRBJ1-2, with D unresolved. The V end lost 4 bases, the J end lost 6 bases, and 12 bases lay between the germline ends. This CDR3 region has 13 residues. Germline V lookup: CDR1 MNHEY, CDR2 SVGAGI.